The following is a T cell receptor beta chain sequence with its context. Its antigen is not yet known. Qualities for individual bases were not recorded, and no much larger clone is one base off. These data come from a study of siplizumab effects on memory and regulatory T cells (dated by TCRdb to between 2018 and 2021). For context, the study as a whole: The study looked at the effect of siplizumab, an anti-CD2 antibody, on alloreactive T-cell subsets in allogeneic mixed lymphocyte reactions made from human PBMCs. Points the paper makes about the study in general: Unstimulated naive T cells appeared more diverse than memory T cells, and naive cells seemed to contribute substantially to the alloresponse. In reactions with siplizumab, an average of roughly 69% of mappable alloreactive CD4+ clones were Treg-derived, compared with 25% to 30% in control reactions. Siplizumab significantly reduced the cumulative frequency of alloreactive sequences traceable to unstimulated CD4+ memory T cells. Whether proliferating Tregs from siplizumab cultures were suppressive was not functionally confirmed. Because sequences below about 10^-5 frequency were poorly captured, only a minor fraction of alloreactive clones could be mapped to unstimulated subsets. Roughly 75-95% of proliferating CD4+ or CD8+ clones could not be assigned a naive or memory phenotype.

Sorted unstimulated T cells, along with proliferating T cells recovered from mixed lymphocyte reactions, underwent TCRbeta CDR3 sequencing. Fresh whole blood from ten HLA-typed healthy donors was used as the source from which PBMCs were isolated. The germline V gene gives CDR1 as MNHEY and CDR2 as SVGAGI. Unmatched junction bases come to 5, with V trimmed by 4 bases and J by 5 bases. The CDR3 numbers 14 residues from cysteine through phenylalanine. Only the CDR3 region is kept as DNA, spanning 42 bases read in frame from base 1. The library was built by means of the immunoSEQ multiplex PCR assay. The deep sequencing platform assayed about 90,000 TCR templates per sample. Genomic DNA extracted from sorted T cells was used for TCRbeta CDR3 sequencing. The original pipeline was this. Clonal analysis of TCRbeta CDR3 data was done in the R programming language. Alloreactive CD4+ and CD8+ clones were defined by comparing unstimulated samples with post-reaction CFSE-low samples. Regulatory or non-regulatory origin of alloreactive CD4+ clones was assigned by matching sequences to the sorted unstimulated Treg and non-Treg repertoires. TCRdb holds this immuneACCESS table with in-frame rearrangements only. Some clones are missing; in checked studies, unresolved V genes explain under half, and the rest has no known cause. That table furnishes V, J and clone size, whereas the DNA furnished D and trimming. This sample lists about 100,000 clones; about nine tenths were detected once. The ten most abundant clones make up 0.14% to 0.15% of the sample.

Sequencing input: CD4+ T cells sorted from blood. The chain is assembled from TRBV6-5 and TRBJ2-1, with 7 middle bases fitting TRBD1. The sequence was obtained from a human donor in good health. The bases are TGTGCCAGCAGTTGGGGACAGCCTAACAATGAGCAGTTCTTC. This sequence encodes CASSWGQPNNEQFF.